The 25 T cell receptor beta chains below all came from one sample that was sequenced in a study of T cells after yellow fever vaccination. TCRdb reprocessed the 5' RACE reads with MiXCR, giving one entry per CDR3 protein. Here the sample spans 280,000 or so distinct CDR3 sequences, 7.5% to 9% being singletons. Sequencing used CD4+ T cells sorted from PBMCs, obtained 5 days after the yellow fever booster vaccination. The receptor set was obtained from a man aged 18 to 29 who received the YFV17D yellow fever vaccine.

The chain recombines TRBV7-9 with TRBJ2-1; 15 bases agree with TRBD2. J lost 1 base, V lost 5 bases, and 9 bases had no gene match. The CDR3 is made up of 19 amino acids. Germline CDR1 SEHNR, CDR2 FQNEAQ (reference sequence). The CDR3: CASSAPGLAGGQSYNEQFF. CDR3 coding DNA: TGTGCCAGCAGCGCTCCGGGACTAGCGGGGGGCCAATCCTACAATGAGCAGTTCTTC.

This clonotype was recorded a few times. The chain uses TRBV7-9 and TRBJ2-2, with D unclear. V lost 10 bases and J 2 bases, leaving 17 bases between the germline ends. Per germline, CDR1 SEHNR and CDR2 FQNEAQ (reference sequence). The length of the CDR3 is 15 residues. The CDR3 is CATLLGGGNTGELFF. The CDR3 DNA reads as TGTGCCACCCTCCTCGGTGGCGGCAACACCGGGGAGCTGTTTTTT. The full variable domain, completed using reference TRBV7-9 and TRBJ2-2, is DTGVSQNPRHKITKRGQNVTFRCDPISEHNRLYWYRQTLGQGPEFLTYFQNEAQLEKSRLLSDRFSAERPKGSFSTLEIQRTEQGDSAMYLCATLLGGGNTGELFFGEGSRLTVL.

The V call is TRBV3-1, the J call TRBJ2-1; 9 nucleotides align to TRBD1. Germline V gene sequence: CDR1 LGHDT, CDR2 YNNKEL (reference sequence). With 4 bases clipped from V and 2 bases from J, the junction kept 3 bases outside the gene matches. The CDR3 consists of 15 residues. CDR3 sequence (DNA): TGTGCCAGCAGCCGGGGGACAGGGACCTACAATGAGCAGTTCTTC. Protein: CASSRGTGTYNEQFF.

Concerning this clonotype: The junction departs from germline at one end; a sequencing error may be responsible. The rearrangement joins TRBV6-5 to TRBJ2-1; either TRBD1 or TRBD2 may supply D (6 bases each). The germline CDR1 and CDR2 sequences are MNHEY and SVGAGI. This CDR3 is built from 15 residues. CDR3 DNA: TGTGCCAGCAGTCCCTCCTCGGGGGCGTACACTGAGCAGTTCTTC. This gives the protein CASSPSSGAYTEQFF.

Ten or more counts support this clonotype. The V and J genes are TRBV20-1 and TRBJ2-1, with 12 bases lining up with TRBD2. The V segment lost 6 bases and the J segment 3 bases; nucleotides outside the gene matches: 12. The CDR3 has 17 residues. Germline CDR1 reads DFQATT; CDR2 reads SNEGSKA (reference sequence). The CDR3 DNA reads as TGCAGTGCCCCAGGGACTAGCGGGTCCACCTACTACAATGAGCAGTTCTTC. The encoded protein is CSAPGTSGSTYYNEQFF.

This chain uses TRBV6-1 with TRBJ1-4, with D perhaps matching TRBD1 (5 bases). This CDR3 has 14 residues. The V and J ends lost 8 bases and 5 bases respectively, with 15 bases between them. Germline values: CDR1 MNHNS, CDR2 SASEGT. The CDR3 spells CASLTPGGNEKLFF. The CDR3 DNA is TGTGCCAGCCTAACCCCTGGGGGGAATGAAAAACTGTTTTTT.

This clonotype was counted only a few times. The chain links TRBV6-1 to TRBJ1-6, with a weak D call TRBD1 (5 bases). Germline V gene sequence: CDR1 MNHNS, CDR2 SASEGT. V was pared by 6 bases and J by 9 bases, with 21 bases between. CDR3 length: 16 residues. The CDR3 DNA reads TGTGCCAGCAGCGACCACGGGGGGTTGTGGAGTTCACCCCTCCACTTT. Its translation: CASSDHGGLWSSPLHF.

This clonotype came up once. V usage is TRBV7-2 and J usage is TRBJ1-5, with 8 bases aligning to TRBD1. With 1 base clipped from V and 7 bases from J, the junction kept 3 bases outside the gene matches. The length of the CDR3 is 14 residues. CDR1 SGHTA and CDR2 FQGNSA come from the germline V gene. The CDR3: CASSLGDRPQPQHF. The CDR3 DNA reads TGTGCCAGCAGCTTAGGGGACAGGCCCCAGCCCCAGCATTTT.

This chain joins TRBV28 and TRBJ2-4; D perhaps matches TRBD2 (5 bases). The CDR3 covers 15 residues. Trimming pared 6 bases from V and 5 bases from J, leaving 17 bases between. Germline values: CDR1 MDHEN, CDR2 SYDVKM. The CDR3 sequence: CASSLISGNQNIQYF. The CDR3 nucleotides read TGTGCCAGCAGCCTTATTTCGGGGAACCAAAACATTCAGTACTTC. Full variable domain (missing parts from reference TRBV28 and TRBJ2-4): DVKVTQSSRYLVKRTGEKVFLECVQDMDHENMFWYRQDPGLGLRLIYFSYDVKMKEKGDIPEGYSVSREKKERFSLILESASTNQTSMYLCASSLISGNQNIQYFGAGTRLSVL.

This clonotype appeared a few times. The chain links TRBV5-1 to TRBJ2-2; D call uncertain. With 0 bases removed from V and 4 bases from J, the gap between germline ends came to 13 bases. CDR1 SGHRS and CDR2 YFSETQ come from the germline V gene. There are 16 residues in the CDR3. The CDR3, as DNA: TGCGCCAGCAGCTTGGCCATCTCCACTATCACCGGGGAGCTGTTTTTT. Encoded protein: CASSLAISTITGELFF.

The V and J genes are TRBV23-1 and TRBJ2-2, with TRBD2 identical over 9 bases. TRBV23-1 is an ORF for which the function is uncertain. The ends lost 4 bases at V and 2 bases at J; junction bases unmatched: 11. The CDR3 spans 18 residues. The CDR3 here is CASSRGGVDQKNTGELFF. CDR3 nucleotide sequence: TGCGCCAGCAGTCGCGGGGGGGTCGACCAAAAAAACACCGGGGAGCTGTTTTTT.

This chain links TRBV11-2 with TRBJ2-3; D is ambiguous. Trimming shortened V by 0 bases and J by 4 bases, and 8 bases separated the two germline ends. The CDR3 length is 14 residues. In germline, CDR1 is SGHAT, CDR2 FQNNGV. The CDR3 DNA reads as TGTGCCAGCAGCTTAGAGCGTTCGGCAGATACGCAGTATTTT. Residues: CASSLERSADTQYF.

This clonotype was picked up a small number of times. The V gene is TRBV5-6, the J gene TRBJ2-3; D remains unclear. Trimming cost V 4 bases and J 2 bases, with 8 bases left between them. This CDR3 has 13 residues. CDR1 is SGHDT and CDR2 is YYEEEE in the germline V gene. Written as DNA, the CDR3 is TGTGCCAGCAGCCCACGGCTCACAGATACGCAGTATTTT. Protein: CASSPRLTDTQYF.

The chain employs TRBV5-1 and TRBJ2-5; D gene unclear. Trimming left V 4 bases short and J 5 bases short, with 12 bases between. The CDR3 consists of 13 residues. Germline CDR1 reads SGHRS; CDR2 reads YFSETQ. The CDR3 loop is CASSPSASETQYF. DNA for the CDR3: TGCGCCAGCAGCCCCTCGGCTTCGGAGACCCAGTACTTC.

This clonotype turned up a few times. The chain joins TRBV5-1 to TRBJ1-4; D is unclear. The CDR3 spans 15 residues. V shed 0 bases and J shed 8 bases, with 14 bases lying between them. Germline lookup yields CDR1 SGHRS and CDR2 YFSETQ. The CDR3 DNA reads TGCGCCAGCAGCTTGGCAGGCTATCAGCTGGAAAAACTGTTTTTT. This codes for CASSLAGYQLEKLFF.

This clonotype was counted many times. The rearrangement uses TRBV18 and TRBJ1-5, with D perhaps TRBD1 (6 bases). Germline assignment: CDR1 KGHSH and CDR2 LQKENI. The CDR3 totals 14 residues. V was shortened by 6 bases and J by 4 bases, with 13 bases between the two germline ends. CDR3 in amino acids: CASSSIQGNQPQHF. The CDR3 nucleotides read TGTGCCAGCTCCTCTATACAGGGTAATCAGCCCCAGCATTTT.

This chain connects TRBV20-1 to TRBJ1-2; the D is unclear. From germline, CDR1 is DFQATT and CDR2 SNEGSKA (reference sequence). This CDR3 spans 11 amino acids. Deletions cut 7 bases from V and 1 base from J, with 7 bases between. CDR3 sequence reads: CSVLNNYGYTF. The DNA for the CDR3 is TGCAGTGTCCTAAATAACTATGGCTACACCTTC.

The sample holds many counts of this clonotype. The V call is TRBV12-3 or TRBV12-4, the J call TRBJ2-7; 9 bases map to TRBD2. The CDR3 is 14 amino acids. Trimming cost V 4 bases and J 8 bases; bases outside gene matches: 9. CDR3 coding DNA: TGTGCCAGCAGTTGGGCTAGCGGGAACCATCAGCAGTACTTC. Its protein product is CASSWASGNHQQYF.

The chain joins TRBV18 to TRBJ2-3; D ambiguous. The length of the CDR3 is 14 residues. Trimming removed 2 bases at V and 0 bases at J, with 6 bases between. Per the germline V gene, CDR1 is KGHSH and CDR2 is LQKENI. The CDR3 DNA follows: TGTGCCAGCTCACCAGGAAGTAGCACAGATACGCAGTATTTT. This encodes CASSPGSSTDTQYF. The full variable domain, in which reference TRBV18 and TRBJ2-3 provide the parts outside the CDR3, is NAGVMQNPRHLVRRRGQEARLRCSPMKGHSHVYWYRQLPEEGLKFMVYLQKENIIDESGMPKERFSAEFPKEGPSILRIQQVVRGDSAAYFCASSPGSSTDTQYFGPGTRLTVL.

This chain connects TRBV18 to TRBJ1-3; D not resolved. CDR3 size: 15 residues. V was trimmed by 1 base and J by 2 bases, leaving 9 bases between them. Germline CDR1 is KGHSH and CDR2 is LQKENI. CDR3 bases: TGTGCCAGCTCACCACAAAGAGGACCTGGAAACACCATATATTTT. Its protein is CASSPQRGPGNTIYF.

The table lists this clonotype with many counts. This chain links TRBV18 with TRBJ2-5, with 13 bases lining up with TRBD2. The germline V gene has CDR1 KGHSH and CDR2 LQKENI. The CDR3 runs 17 residues. The junction had 5 bases not matched to a gene; V was cut back by 0 bases and J by 4 bases. The CDR3 reads CASSPPTSGGPRETQYF. In DNA, the CDR3 is TGTGCCAGCTCACCACCGACTAGCGGGGGGCCTCGAGAGACCCAGTACTTC.

CDR3 DNA sequence: TGTGCCAGCAGCCGGACGGCAAACTATGGCTACACCTTC. This encodes CASSRTANYGYTF. V is TRBV6-5 and J is TRBJ1-2, with no clear D. Trimming removed 6 bases at V and 2 bases at J, with 10 bases between. The CDR3 extends over 13 amino acids. Germline V gives CDR1 MNHEY, CDR2 SVGAGI.

This clonotype appeared a single time. The rearrangement uses TRBV5-1 and TRBJ2-5; perhaps TRBD2 as D (5 bases). CDR3 length: 15 residues. Germline lookup yields CDR1 SGHRS and CDR2 YFSETQ. The V gene lost 4 bases and the J gene lost 5 bases, with 18 bases spanning the gap. For the CDR3, the DNA is TGCGCCAGCAGCCCATTCCTGGGTGGGGAGGAGACCCAGTACTTC. Translation gives CASSPFLGGEETQYF.

Many counts were recorded for this clonotype. The chain has TRBV12-3 or TRBV12-4 and TRBJ1-1, with D perhaps matching TRBD1 (5 bases). The CDR3 length is 13 residues. Trimming removed 6 bases at V and 5 bases at J, with 13 bases between. CDR3 bases: TGTGCCAGCAGCGCCACAGGATGGACTGAAGCTTTCTTT. Its protein is CASSATGWTEAFF.

This chain links TRBV7-2 with TRBJ2-5, with 9 bases that match TRBD2. The germline V gene encodes CDR1 SGHTA and CDR2 FQGNSA. The CDR3 runs to 16 residues. The junction had 8 bases not matched to a gene; V was cut back by 1 base and J by 5 bases. The CDR3 coding sequence is TGTGCCAGCAGCTTAGATCGGCGGGGGGGCAGGGAGACCCAGTACTTC. Protein: CASSLDRRGGRETQYF.